This record covers a single TCR beta chain. The sample is drawn from a study of blood T cell repertoires in COVID-19. Study information: Acute and convalescent COVID-19 specimens originated in the United States, Italy and Spain. From T cells, B-cell-depleted T cells, or PBMCs came the material, which was cDNA or gDNA.

CDR1 and CDR2 from the germline V gene are MNHNY and SVGAGI (reference sequence). After removal of 5 bases from V and 3 bases from J, the junction contained 5 bases not matched to a gene. This CDR3 comprises 14 residues. Per the authors' pipeline: Scientists estimated how many nucleated cells there were by amplifying reference gene primers. Only in-frame clones appear in the TCRdb table, and some are missing; sequencing was by immunoSEQ multiplex PCR. V, J and clone size are those of that table, while D and trimming were read from the DNA. The sample yields over 100,000 clones, roughly 84% seen once.

V usage is TRBV6-6 and J usage is TRBJ2-7, with 9 nucleotides matching TRBD1. The sequence came from a woman in her sixties or seventies with acute or convalescent COVID-19. The sample was peripheral blood. The CDR3 region is CASSPGQGYYEQYF. The CDR3 DNA is TGTGCCAGCAGTCCGGGACAGGGATACTACGAGCAGTACTTC.